A selection of T cell receptor beta chains follows, all from one sample in a study of sequential checkpoint blockade in melanoma. TCRdb's table, derived via immunoSEQ multiplex PCR, lists solely in-frame clones and lacks some. Of approximately 10,000 clones in the sample, approximately 76% were seen once. The material was CD8+ T cells sorted from blood (inferred from file names), obtained from a patient given nivolumab and ipilimumab in sequence. Every receptor here comes from a human donor with melanoma. Each CDR3 is given with its conserved first and last residue. Fields, in order: J gene, D gene, V gene, clone size, CDR3 DNA, CDR3 protein. D genes are given only for firm matches. Clone size is given for some rows only: seen once, a few or many times, or a class if the clone is expanded.

J gene: TRBJ1-2
D gene: -
V gene: TRBV7-6
clone size: -
CDR3 DNA: TGTGCCAGCAGCTTAAATTTGGCGGGCGACTATGGCTACACCTTC
CDR3 protein: CASSLNLAGDYGYTF

J gene: TRBJ2-7
D gene: -
V gene: TRBV9
clone size: -
CDR3 DNA: TGTGCCAGCAGCGTAGGCCGTGGGAGCTCCTACGAGCAGTACTTC
CDR3 protein: CASSVGRGSSYEQYF

J gene: TRBJ2-2
D gene: -
V gene: TRBV28
clone size: -
CDR3 DNA: TGTGCCAGCAGCTTATCAGGGAACACCGGGGAGCTGTTTTTT
CDR3 protein: CASSLSGNTGELFF

J gene: TRBJ1-6
D gene: -
V gene: TRBV11-2
clone size: -
CDR3 DNA: TGTGCCAGCAGCTTAGCGGGGGAGTTAGAGGGGTATTCACCCCTCCACTTT
CDR3 protein: CASSLAGELEGYSPLHF

J gene: TRBJ1-2
D gene: TRBD1
V gene: TRBV29-1
clone size: -
CDR3 DNA: TGCAGCGTGTCGGACAGGGAGGAAGACTATGGCTACACCTTC
CDR3 protein: CSVSDREEDYGYTF

J gene: TRBJ1-2
D gene: -
V gene: TRBV27
clone size: -
CDR3 DNA: TGTGCCAGCAGTTTACTAGGAGGGAGTATCTATGGCTACACCTTC
CDR3 protein: CASSLLGGSIYGYTF

J gene: TRBJ1-1
D gene: TRBD1
V gene: TRBV10-1
clone size: -
CDR3 DNA: TGCGCCAGGGCAGTGGACAGGGGGCACACTGAAGCTTTCTTT
CDR3 protein: CARAVDRGHTEAFF

J gene: TRBJ1-2
D gene: TRBD1
V gene: TRBV9
clone size: -
CDR3 DNA: TGTGCCAGCAGCGTAGGTATGGGGACAGGACCCTCGGATGGCTACACCTTC
CDR3 protein: CASSVGMGTGPSDGYTF

J gene: TRBJ1-1
D gene: -
V gene: TRBV6-5
clone size: -
CDR3 DNA: TGTGCCAGCAGTTACTCGGTCGGAGTGAACACTGAAGCTTTCTTT
CDR3 protein: CASSYSVGVNTEAFF

J gene: TRBJ1-6
D gene: TRBD1
V gene: TRBV5-1
clone size: -
CDR3 DNA: TGCGCCAGCAGCTCGGGGACAGGGAATTCACCCCTCCACTTT
CDR3 protein: CASSSGTGNSPLHF

J gene: TRBJ2-7
D gene: TRBD1
V gene: TRBV11-2
clone size: -
CDR3 DNA: TGTGCCAGCAGACAAGTCGTGACGACAGGGACCCACGAGCAGTACTTC
CDR3 protein: CASRQVVTTGTHEQYF

J gene: TRBJ1-1
D gene: TRBD1
V gene: TRBV6-5
clone size: -
CDR3 DNA: TGTGCCAGCAGTTATGGACAGGGGGTCACTGAAGCTTTCTTT
CDR3 protein: CASSYGQGVTEAFF

J gene: TRBJ2-7
D gene: -
V gene: TRBV5-4
clone size: once
CDR3 DNA: TGTGCCAGCAGCTTGGGGAGGGACAGACCTAACTACGAGCAGTACTTC
CDR3 protein: CASSLGRDRPNYEQYF

J gene: TRBJ2-7
D gene: -
V gene: TRBV4-2
clone size: -
CDR3 DNA: TGTGCCAGCAGTTCAAGCGGATTCAGCTCCTACGAGCAGTACTTC
CDR3 protein: CASSSSGFSSYEQYF

J gene: TRBJ2-7
D gene: -
V gene: TRBV18
clone size: -
CDR3 DNA: TGTGCCAGCTCAGAGGGCAGGATTCAGACCTACGAGCAGTACTTC
CDR3 protein: CASSEGRIQTYEQYF

J gene: TRBJ2-7
D gene: -
V gene: TRBV5-4
clone size: -
CDR3 DNA: TGTGCCAGCAGCCTAGTTTCTAGCGCCAACTACGAGCAGTACTTC
CDR3 protein: CASSLVSSANYEQYF

J gene: TRBJ1-4
D gene: TRBD1
V gene: TRBV27
clone size: -
CDR3 DNA: TGTGCCAGCAGTCCCGAACCCCGGGACAGGGGGGAAAATGAAAAACTGTTTTTT
CDR3 protein: CASSPEPRDRGENEKLFF

J gene: TRBJ2-1
D gene: -
V gene: TRBV5-8
clone size: -
CDR3 DNA: TGCGCCAGCAGCATAGGCCGGGGAAGCCCTAATGAGCAGTTCTTC
CDR3 protein: CASSIGRGSPNEQFF

J gene: TRBJ1-1
D gene: -
V gene: TRBV5-1
clone size: -
CDR3 DNA: TGCGCCAGCAGCTTGGCCGGGGGAGCGGACACTGAAGCTTTCTTT
CDR3 protein: CASSLAGGADTEAFF

J gene: TRBJ1-6
D gene: -
V gene: TRBV21-1
clone size: -
CDR3 DNA: TGTGCCAGCAGCAGTCGGGGGAGAACAAGCTCACCCCTCCACTTT
CDR3 protein: CASSSRGRTSSPLHF

J gene: TRBJ1-3
D gene: -
V gene: TRBV5-4
clone size: medium-sized
CDR3 DNA: TGTGCCAGCAGCTTGTCCAGGGGAGGGGTTATCTCTGGAAACACCATATATTTT
CDR3 protein: CASSLSRGGVISGNTIYF

J gene: TRBJ1-2
D gene: TRBD1
V gene: TRBV19
clone size: -
CDR3 DNA: TGTGCCAGTAGTATAGGTCCGGGACAGGGCTATGGCTACACCTTC
CDR3 protein: CASSIGPGQGYGYTF

J gene: TRBJ2-7
D gene: -
V gene: TRBV7-8
clone size: -
CDR3 DNA: TGTGCCAGCAGCCATCCATCCGGGTCCTTCTACGAGCAGTACTTC
CDR3 protein: CASSHPSGSFYEQYF

J gene: TRBJ1-5
D gene: TRBD1
V gene: TRBV19
clone size: -
CDR3 DNA: TGTGCCAGTAACCCGACAGGGGGGAGCAATCAGCCCCAGCATTTT
CDR3 protein: CASNPTGGSNQPQHF

J gene: TRBJ2-5
D gene: -
V gene: TRBV6-1
clone size: -
CDR3 DNA: TGTGCCAGCAGTGAAGACTTAGAGACCCAGTACTTC
CDR3 protein: CASSEDLETQYF

J gene: TRBJ2-7
D gene: -
V gene: TRBV11-2
clone size: once
CDR3 DNA: TGTGCCAGCAGCTTAGGAGCTCTCGAGCAGTACTTC
CDR3 protein: CASSLGALEQYF

J gene: TRBJ1-1
D gene: TRBD1
V gene: TRBV27
clone size: -
CDR3 DNA: TGTGCCAGCAGTTTATCCGGGACAGGGGGTGGGAACACTGAAGCTTTCTTT
CDR3 protein: CASSLSGTGGGNTEAFF

J gene: TRBJ2-7
D gene: TRBD1
V gene: TRBV19
clone size: -
CDR3 DNA: TGTGCCAGTAGTATAACCGGGACAGGCTCCTACGAGCAGTACTTC
CDR3 protein: CASSITGTGSYEQYF

J gene: TRBJ2-1
D gene: -
V gene: TRBV19
clone size: -
CDR3 DNA: TGTGCCAGTACCCCAGGAGGGAATGAGCAGTTCTTC
CDR3 protein: CASTPGGNEQFF

J gene: TRBJ2-7
D gene: TRBD1
V gene: TRBV6-5
clone size: -
CDR3 DNA: TGTGCCAGCAGTTACGTTGGGGGCAGGGGGTCGGACGAGCAGTACTTC
CDR3 protein: CASSYVGGRGSDEQYF

J gene: TRBJ1-1
D gene: -
V gene: TRBV4-1
clone size: -
CDR3 DNA: TGCGCCAGCAGCCAAGAAGTCCGACTCACTGAAGCTTTCTTT
CDR3 protein: CASSQEVRLTEAFF

J gene: TRBJ2-2
D gene: -
V gene: TRBV7-6
clone size: -
CDR3 DNA: TGTGCCAGCAGCCCGACTTCTGGACAGCCGAACACCGGGGAGCTGTTTTTT
CDR3 protein: CASSPTSGQPNTGELFF

J gene: TRBJ1-4
D gene: -
V gene: TRBV11-2
clone size: -
CDR3 DNA: TGTGCCAGCAGCTTAGCCGGGTATCCTAATGAAAAACTGTTTTTT
CDR3 protein: CASSLAGYPNEKLFF

J gene: TRBJ2-7
D gene: TRBD2
V gene: TRBV28
clone size: -
CDR3 DNA: TGTGCCAGCAGTTTAAGGCGGGGGGGCATCAACGAGCAGTACTTC
CDR3 protein: CASSLRRGGINEQYF

J gene: TRBJ2-7
D gene: TRBD1
V gene: TRBV7-9
clone size: -
CDR3 DNA: TGTGCCAGCAGCTTAAGGGACAGCGCCTACGAGCAGTACTTC
CDR3 protein: CASSLRDSAYEQYF

J gene: TRBJ2-7
D gene: TRBD1
V gene: TRBV5-6
clone size: -
CDR3 DNA: TGTGCCAGCAGCTTGACCGGGACAGATCCCTACGAGCAGTACTTC
CDR3 protein: CASSLTGTDPYEQYF

J gene: TRBJ2-7
D gene: TRBD1
V gene: TRBV27
clone size: -
CDR3 DNA: TGTGCCAGCGGACAGGGTGGCGAGCAGTACTTC
CDR3 protein: CASGQGGEQYF

J gene: TRBJ1-1
D gene: TRBD1
V gene: TRBV4-3
clone size: -
CDR3 DNA: TGCGCCAGCAGCCAAGCTCCTATGGGACAGGGGATTGGTGACGCTTTCTTT
CDR3 protein: CASSQAPMGQGIGDAFF

J gene: TRBJ2-1
D gene: TRBD2
V gene: TRBV19
clone size: medium-sized
CDR3 DNA: TGTGCCAGTAGTATGACGGGAGGCTCCTACAATGAGCAGTTCTTC
CDR3 protein: CASSMTGGSYNEQFF